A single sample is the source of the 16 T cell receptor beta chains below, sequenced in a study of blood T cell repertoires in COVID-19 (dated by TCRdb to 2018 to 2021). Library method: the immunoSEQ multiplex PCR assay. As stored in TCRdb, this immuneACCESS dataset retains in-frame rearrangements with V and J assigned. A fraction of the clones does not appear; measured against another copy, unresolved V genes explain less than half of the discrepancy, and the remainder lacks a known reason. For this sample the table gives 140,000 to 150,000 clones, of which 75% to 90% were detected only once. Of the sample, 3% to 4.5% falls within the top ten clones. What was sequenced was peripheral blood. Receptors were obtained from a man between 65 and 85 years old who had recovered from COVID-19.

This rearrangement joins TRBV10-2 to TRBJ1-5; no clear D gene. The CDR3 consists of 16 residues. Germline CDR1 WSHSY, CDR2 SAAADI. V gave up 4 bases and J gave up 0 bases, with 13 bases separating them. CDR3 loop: CASSASGGYSNQPQHF. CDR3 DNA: TGCGCCAGCAGTGCATCCGGCGGTTATAGCAATCAGCCCCAGCATTTT.

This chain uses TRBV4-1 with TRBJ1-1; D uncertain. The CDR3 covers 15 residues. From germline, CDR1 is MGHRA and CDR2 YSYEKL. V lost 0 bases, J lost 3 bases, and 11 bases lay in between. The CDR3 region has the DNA TGCGCCAGCAGCCAAGAAAGAGTCGGGTACACTGAAGCTTTCTTT. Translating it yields CASSQERVGYTEAFF.

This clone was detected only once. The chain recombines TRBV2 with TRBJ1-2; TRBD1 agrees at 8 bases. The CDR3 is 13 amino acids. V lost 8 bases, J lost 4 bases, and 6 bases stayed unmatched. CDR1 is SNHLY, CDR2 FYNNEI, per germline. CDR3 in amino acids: CASAGQAIYGYTF. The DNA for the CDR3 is TGTGCCAGCGCGGGACAGGCGATCTATGGCTACACCTTC.

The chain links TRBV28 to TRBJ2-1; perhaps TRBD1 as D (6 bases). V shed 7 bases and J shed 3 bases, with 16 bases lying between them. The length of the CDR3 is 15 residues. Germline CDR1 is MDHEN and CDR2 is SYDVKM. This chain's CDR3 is CASTPDSALYNEQFF. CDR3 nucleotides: TGTGCCAGCACCCCGGACAGTGCACTCTACAATGAGCAGTTCTTC.

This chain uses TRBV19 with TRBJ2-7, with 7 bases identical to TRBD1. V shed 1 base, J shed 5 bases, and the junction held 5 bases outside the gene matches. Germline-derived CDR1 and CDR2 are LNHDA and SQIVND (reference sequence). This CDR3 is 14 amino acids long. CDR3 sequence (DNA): TGTGCCAGTAGTATAGGGACAGGTACGCACGAGCAGTACTTC. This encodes CASSIGTGTHEQYF.

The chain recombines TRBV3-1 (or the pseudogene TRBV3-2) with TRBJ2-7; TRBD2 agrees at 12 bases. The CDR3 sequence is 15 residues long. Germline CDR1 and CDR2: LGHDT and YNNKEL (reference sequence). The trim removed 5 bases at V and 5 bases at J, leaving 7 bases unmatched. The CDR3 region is CASSARLAGVHEQYF. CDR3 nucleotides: TGTGCCAGCAGCGCTAGACTAGCGGGAGTCCACGAGCAGTACTTC.

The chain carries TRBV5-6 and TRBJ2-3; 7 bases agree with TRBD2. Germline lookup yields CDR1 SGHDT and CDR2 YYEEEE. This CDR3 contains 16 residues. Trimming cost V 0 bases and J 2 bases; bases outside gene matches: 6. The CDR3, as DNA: TGTGCCAGCAGCTTGGCCTACGGGAGGAACACAGATACGCAGTATTTT. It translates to CASSLAYGRNTDTQYF.

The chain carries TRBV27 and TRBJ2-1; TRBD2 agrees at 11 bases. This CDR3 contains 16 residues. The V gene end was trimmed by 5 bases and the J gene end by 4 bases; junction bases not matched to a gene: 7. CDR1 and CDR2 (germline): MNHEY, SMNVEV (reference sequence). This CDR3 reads CASSPLTSGNYNEQFF. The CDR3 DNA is TGTGCCAGCAGTCCGCTGACTAGCGGGAATTACAATGAGCAGTTCTTC.

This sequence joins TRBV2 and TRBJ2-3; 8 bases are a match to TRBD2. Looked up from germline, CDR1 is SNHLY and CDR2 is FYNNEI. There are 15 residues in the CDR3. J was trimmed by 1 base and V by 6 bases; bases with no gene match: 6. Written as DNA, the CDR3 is TGTGCCAGCAGGGAGTACGGGGGGGGCACAGATACGCAGTATTTT. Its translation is CASREYGGGTDTQYF.

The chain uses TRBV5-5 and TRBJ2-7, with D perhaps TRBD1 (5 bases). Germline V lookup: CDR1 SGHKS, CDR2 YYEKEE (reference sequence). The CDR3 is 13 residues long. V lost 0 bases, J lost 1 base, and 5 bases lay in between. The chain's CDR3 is CASSLGQSYEQYF. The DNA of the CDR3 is TGTGCCAGCAGCTTGGGACAGTCCTACGAGCAGTACTTC.

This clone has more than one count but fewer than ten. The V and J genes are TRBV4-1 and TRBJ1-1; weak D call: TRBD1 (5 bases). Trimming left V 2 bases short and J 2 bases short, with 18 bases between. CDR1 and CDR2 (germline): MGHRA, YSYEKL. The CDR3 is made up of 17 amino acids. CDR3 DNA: TGCGCCAGCAGCCAATGGTTGACAGCAAAAGGAAACACTGAAGCTTTCTTT. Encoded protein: CASSQWLTAKGNTEAFF.

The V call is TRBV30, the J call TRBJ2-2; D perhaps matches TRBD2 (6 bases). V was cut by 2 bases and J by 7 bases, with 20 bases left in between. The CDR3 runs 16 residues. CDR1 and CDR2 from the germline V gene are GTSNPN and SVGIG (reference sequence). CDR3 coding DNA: TGTGCCTGGAGTTCCCGGTGGAGGGGCCGTGGCGGGGAGCTGTTTTTT. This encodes CAWSSRWRGRGGELFF.

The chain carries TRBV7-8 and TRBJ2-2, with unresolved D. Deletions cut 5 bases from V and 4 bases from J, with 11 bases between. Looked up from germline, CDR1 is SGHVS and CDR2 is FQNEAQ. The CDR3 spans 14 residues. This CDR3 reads CASSPLLATGELFF. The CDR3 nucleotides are TGTGCCAGCAGCCCTCTGTTGGCCACCGGGGAGCTGTTTTTT.

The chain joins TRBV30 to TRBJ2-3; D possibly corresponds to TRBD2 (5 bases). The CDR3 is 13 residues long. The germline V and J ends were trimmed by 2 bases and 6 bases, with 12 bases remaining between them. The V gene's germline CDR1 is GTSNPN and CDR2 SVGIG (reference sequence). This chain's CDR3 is CAWSKNSGDTQYF. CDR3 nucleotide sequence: TGTGCCTGGAGTAAAAACTCGGGGGATACGCAGTATTTT.

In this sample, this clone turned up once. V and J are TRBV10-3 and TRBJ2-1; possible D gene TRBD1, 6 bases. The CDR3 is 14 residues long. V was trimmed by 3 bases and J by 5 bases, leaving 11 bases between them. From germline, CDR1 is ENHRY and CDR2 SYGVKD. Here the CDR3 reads CAISDRGGHNEQFF. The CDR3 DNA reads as TGTGCCATCAGTGACAGGGGTGGCCACAATGAGCAGTTCTTC.

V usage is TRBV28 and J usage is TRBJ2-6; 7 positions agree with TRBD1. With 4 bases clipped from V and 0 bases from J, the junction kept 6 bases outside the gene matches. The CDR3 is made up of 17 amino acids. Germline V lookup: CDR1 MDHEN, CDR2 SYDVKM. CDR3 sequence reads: CASSSQGYSSGANVLTF. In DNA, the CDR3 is TGTGCCAGCAGTTCACAGGGGTATAGCTCTGGGGCCAACGTCCTGACTTTC. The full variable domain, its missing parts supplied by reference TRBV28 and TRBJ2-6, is DVKVTQSSRYLVKRTGEKVFLECVQDMDHENMFWYRQDPGLGLRLIYFSYDVKMKEKGDIPEGYSVSREKKERFSLILESASTNQTSMYLCASSSQGYSSGANVLTFGAGSRLTVL.